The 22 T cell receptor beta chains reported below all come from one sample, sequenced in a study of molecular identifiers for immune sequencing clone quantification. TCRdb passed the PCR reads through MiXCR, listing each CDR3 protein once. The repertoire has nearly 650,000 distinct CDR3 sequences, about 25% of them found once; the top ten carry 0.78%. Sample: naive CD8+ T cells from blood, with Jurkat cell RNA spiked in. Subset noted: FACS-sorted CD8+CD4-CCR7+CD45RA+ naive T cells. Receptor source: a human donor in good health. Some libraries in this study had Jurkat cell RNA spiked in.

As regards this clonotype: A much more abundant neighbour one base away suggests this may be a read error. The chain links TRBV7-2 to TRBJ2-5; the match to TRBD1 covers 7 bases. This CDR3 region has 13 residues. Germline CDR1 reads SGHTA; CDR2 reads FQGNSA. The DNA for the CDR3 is TGTGCCAGCAGCCCCGGGACAGAAGAGACCCCGTACTTC. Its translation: CASSPGTEETPYF.

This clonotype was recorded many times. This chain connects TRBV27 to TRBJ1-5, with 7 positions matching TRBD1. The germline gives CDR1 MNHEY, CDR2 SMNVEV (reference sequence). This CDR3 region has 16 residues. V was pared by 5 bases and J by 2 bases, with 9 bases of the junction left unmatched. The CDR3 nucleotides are TGTGCCAGCAGTCCCTACAGGGGTGGAGGCAATCAGCCCCAGCATTTT. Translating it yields CASSPYRGGGNQPQHF.

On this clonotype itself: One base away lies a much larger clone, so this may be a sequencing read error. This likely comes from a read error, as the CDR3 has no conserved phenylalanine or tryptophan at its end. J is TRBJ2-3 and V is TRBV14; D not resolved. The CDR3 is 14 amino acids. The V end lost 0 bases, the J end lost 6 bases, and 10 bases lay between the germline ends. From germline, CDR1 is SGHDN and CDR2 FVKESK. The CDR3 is CASSQDLGSDTQYS. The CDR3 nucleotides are TGTGCCAGCAGCCAAGATCTAGGGTCGGATACGCAGTATTCT.

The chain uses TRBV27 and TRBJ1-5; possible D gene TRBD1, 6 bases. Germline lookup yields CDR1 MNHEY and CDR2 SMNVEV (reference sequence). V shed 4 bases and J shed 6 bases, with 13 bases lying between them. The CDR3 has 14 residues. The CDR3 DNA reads TGTGCCAGCAGTTCTTACAGGGCTGGTCAGCCCCAGCATTTT. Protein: CASSSYRAGQPQHF.

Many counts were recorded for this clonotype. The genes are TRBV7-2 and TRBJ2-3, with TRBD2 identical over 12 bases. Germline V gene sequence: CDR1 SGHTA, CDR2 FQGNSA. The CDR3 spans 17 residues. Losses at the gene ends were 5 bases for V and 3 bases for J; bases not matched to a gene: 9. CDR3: CASSLGLAGKGTDTQYF. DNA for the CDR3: TGTGCCAGCAGCCTTGGACTAGCGGGGAAGGGTACAGATACGCAGTATTTT.

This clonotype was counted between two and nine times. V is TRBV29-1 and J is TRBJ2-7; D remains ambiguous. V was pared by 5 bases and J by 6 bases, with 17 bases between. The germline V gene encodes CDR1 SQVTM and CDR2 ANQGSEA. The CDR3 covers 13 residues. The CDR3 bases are TGCAGCGTTACTGACCCATTGACCCGCGAGCAGTACTTC. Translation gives CSVTDPLTREQYF.

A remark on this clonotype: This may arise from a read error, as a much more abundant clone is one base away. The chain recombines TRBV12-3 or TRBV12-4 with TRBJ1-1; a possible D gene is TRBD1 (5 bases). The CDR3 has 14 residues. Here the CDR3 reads CSSSPGLLNTEAFF. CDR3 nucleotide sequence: TGTTCCAGCAGTCCGGGACTCCTGAACACTGAAGCTTTCTTT.

CDR3 amino acids: CASSSPTAHNEQFF. The CDR3 DNA reads TGTGCCAGCAGCTCACCGACCGCGCACAATGAGCAGTTCTTC. The chain links TRBV11-2 to TRBJ2-1; D remains ambiguous. Trimming pared 4 bases from V and 5 bases from J, leaving 12 bases between. The CDR3 is 14 amino acids. Looked up from germline, CDR1 is SGHAT and CDR2 is FQNNGV.

CDR3 nucleotides: TGTGCCAGCAGCTGGGACAGGGTAAATTCACCCCTCCACTTT. Its protein product is CASSWDRVNSPLHF. The V and J genes are TRBV11-3 and TRBJ1-6; 9 positions match TRBD1. Germline V CDR1 and CDR2: SGHNT, YENEEA. This CDR3 is 14 amino acids long. V was pared by 4 bases and J by 7 bases, with 2 bases of the junction left unmatched.

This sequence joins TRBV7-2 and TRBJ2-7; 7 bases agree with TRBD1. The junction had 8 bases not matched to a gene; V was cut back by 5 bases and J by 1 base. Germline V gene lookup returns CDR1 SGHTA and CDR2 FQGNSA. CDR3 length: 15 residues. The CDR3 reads CASSVPGTASYEQYF. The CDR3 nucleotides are TGTGCCAGCAGCGTCCCCGGGACAGCGTCCTACGAGCAGTACTTC.

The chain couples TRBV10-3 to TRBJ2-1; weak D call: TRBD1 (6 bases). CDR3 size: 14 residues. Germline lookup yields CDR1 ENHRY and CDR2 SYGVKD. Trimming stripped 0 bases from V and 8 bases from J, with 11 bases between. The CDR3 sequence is CAISESQGWDEQFF. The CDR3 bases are TGTGCCATCAGTGAGTCTCAGGGGTGGGATGAGCAGTTCTTC.

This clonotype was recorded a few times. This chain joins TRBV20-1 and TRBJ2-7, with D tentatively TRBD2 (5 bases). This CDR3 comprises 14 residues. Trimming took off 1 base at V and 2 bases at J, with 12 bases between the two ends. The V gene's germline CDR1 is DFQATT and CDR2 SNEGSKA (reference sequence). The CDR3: CSARGELRAYEQYF. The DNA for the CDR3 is TGCAGTGCTAGAGGGGAGTTGCGCGCCTACGAGCAGTACTTC.

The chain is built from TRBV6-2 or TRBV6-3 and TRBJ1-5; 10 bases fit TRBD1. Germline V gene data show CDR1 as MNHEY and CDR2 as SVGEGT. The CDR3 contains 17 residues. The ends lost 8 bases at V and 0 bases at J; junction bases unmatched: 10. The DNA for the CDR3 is TGTGCCAGCGGTTCCCGGGACAGGGGATATAGCAATCAGCCCCAGCATTTT. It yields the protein CASGSRDRGYSNQPQHF.

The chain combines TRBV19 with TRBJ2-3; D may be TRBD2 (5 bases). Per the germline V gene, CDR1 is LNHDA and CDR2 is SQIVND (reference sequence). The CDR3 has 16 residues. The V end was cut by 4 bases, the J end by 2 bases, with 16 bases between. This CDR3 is CASSTVGGLSTDTQYF. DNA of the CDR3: TGTGCCAGTAGTACAGTGGGCGGGTTATCCACAGATACGCAGTATTTT. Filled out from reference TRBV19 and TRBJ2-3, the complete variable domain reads DGGITQSPKYLFRKEGQNVTLSCEQNLNHDAMYWYRQDPGQGLRLIYYSQIVNDFQKGDIAEGYSVSREKKESFPLTVTSAQKNPTAFYLCASSTVGGLSTDTQYFGPGTRLTVL.

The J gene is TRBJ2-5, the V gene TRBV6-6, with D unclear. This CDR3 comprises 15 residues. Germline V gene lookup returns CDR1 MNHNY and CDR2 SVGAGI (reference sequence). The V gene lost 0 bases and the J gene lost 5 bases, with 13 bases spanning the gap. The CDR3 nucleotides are TGTGCCAGCAGTTACTCTGGCTCGCCCCGCGAGACCCAGTACTTC. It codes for CASSYSGSPRETQYF.

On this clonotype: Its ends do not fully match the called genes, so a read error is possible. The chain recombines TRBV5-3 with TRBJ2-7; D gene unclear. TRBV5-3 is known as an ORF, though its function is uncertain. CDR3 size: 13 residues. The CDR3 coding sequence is TGTGCCAGCAGCTTTTCTATTAGCTACGAGCAGTACTTC. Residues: CASSFSISYEQYF.

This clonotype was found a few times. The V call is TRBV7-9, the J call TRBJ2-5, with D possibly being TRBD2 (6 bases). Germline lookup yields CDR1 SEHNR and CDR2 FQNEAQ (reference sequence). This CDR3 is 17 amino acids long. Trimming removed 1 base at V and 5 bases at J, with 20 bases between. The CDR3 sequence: CASSLVMESGGRETQYF. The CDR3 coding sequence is TGTGCCAGCAGCTTAGTAATGGAATCCGGGGGTCGGGAGACCCAGTACTTC.

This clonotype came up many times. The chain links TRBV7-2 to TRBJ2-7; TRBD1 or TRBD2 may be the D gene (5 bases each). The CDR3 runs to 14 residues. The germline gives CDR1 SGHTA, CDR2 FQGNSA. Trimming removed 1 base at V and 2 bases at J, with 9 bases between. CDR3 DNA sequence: TGTGCCAGCAGCTTAGGAGGGGCGGCCTACGAGCAGTACTTC. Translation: CASSLGGAAYEQYF.

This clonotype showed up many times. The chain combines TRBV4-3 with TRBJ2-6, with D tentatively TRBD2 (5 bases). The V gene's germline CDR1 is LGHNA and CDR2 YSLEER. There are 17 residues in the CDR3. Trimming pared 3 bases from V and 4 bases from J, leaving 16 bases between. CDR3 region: CASSQSVGGSGANVLTF. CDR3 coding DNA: TGCGCCAGCAGCCAGAGTGTAGGCGGGTCCGGGGCCAACGTCCTGACTTTC.

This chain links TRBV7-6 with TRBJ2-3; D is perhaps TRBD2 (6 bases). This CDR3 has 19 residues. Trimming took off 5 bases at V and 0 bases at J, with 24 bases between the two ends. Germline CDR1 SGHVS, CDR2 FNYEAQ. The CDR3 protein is CASSIQRDGGDRSTDTQYF. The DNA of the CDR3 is TGTGCCAGCAGCATCCAGCGAGACGGAGGGGACCGAAGCACAGATACGCAGTATTTT.

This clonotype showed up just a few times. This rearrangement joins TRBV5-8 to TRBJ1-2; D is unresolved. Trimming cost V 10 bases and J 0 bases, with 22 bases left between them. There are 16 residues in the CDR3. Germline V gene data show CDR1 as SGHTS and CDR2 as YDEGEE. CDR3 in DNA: TGTGCCCTCCCGGGCCCCGACGGCGGAACTAACTATGGCTACACCTTC. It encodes CALPGPDGGTNYGYTF.

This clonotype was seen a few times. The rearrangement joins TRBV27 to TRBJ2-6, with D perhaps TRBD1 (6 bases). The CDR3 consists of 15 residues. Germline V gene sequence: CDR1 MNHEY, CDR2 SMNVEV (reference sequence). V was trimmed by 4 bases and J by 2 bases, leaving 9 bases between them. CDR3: CASSYTGPGANVLTF. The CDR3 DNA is TGTGCCAGCAGTTATACAGGGCCTGGGGCCAACGTCCTGACTTTC.